The 29 T cell receptor beta chains listed next were all sequenced from one sample in a study of PD-1 blockade in classical Hodgkin lymphoma. Time point denoted: cycle 4 day 1 (C4D1), after less than 7 weeks of nivolumab. After autologous stem cell transplantation all patients relapsed, and prior brentuximab vedotin exposure differed between cohorts. Produced via immunoSEQ multiplex PCR; TCRdb's table is partial and in-frame only. The sample consists of approximately 30,000 clones, just under 80% of them appearing once. The input for sequencing was peripheral blood mononuclear cells (PBMCs), taken before the fourth cycle of nivolumab. The receptors were sampled from a human donor with classical Hodgkin lymphoma.

This clone was seen once. The CDR3 nucleotides are TGTGCCATCAGTAAAGAGCGTAGTACAGATACGCAGTATTTT. Protein: CAISKERSTDTQYF. The chain recombines TRBV10-3 with TRBJ2-3; no reliable D call. The CDR3 has 14 amino acids. Trimming pared 5 bases from V and 3 bases from J, leaving 12 bases between. The germline CDR1 and CDR2 sequences are ENHRY and SYGVKD.

The V call is TRBV28, the J call TRBJ1-5; D call uncertain. Germline CDR1 and CDR2: MDHEN and SYDVKM. V gave up 6 bases and J gave up 0 bases, with 18 bases separating them. The CDR3 spans 17 residues. CDR3 nucleotides: TGTGCCAGCAGGTTGAATGGGCCCACCTATAGCAATCAGCCCCAGCATTTT. Amino acids: CASRLNGPTYSNQPQHF. The variable domain in full, with the rest retrieved from reference TRBV28 and TRBJ1-5, is DVKVTQSSRYLVKRTGEKVFLECVQDMDHENMFWYRQDPGLGLRLIYFSYDVKMKEKGDIPEGYSVSREKKERFSLILESASTNQTSMYLCASRLNGPTYSNQPQHFGDGTRLSIL.

This clone was observed once. The chain uses TRBV2 and TRBJ1-1, with a tentative D call TRBD1 (5 bases). The CDR3 covers 14 residues. V was trimmed by 3 bases and J by 1 base, leaving 9 bases between them. Germline assignment: CDR1 SNHLY and CDR2 FYNNEI. The CDR3 DNA sequence: TGTGCCAGCAGTGAGACAGCTACGAACACTGAAGCTTTCTTT. Amino acid sequence: CASSETATNTEAFF.

This chain links TRBV5-6 with TRBJ2-7, with 7 bases identical to TRBD2. After removal of 4 bases from V and 1 base from J, the junction contained 11 bases not matched to a gene. CDR1 and CDR2 from the germline V gene are SGHDT and YYEEEE. This CDR3 spans 16 amino acids. This CDR3 reads CASSRRGGRGSYEQYF. The CDR3 bases are TGTGCCAGCAGCAGGAGGGGCGGGAGAGGATCCTACGAGCAGTACTTC.

There are a few counts of this clone. The V and J genes are TRBV10-1 and TRBJ2-1, with D perhaps TRBD2 (6 bases). Germline-derived CDR1 and CDR2 are WNHNN and SYGVQD (reference sequence). The CDR3 is 15 amino acids. V lost 2 bases and J lost 7, with 15 bases in between. The CDR3 DNA reads as TGCGCCAGCAGTGAGCGGGAGTGGGGTTGGAATGAGCAGTTCTTC. It translates to CASSEREWGWNEQFF.

The genes are TRBV7-9 and TRBJ1-3; D is ambiguous. V was trimmed by 3 bases and J by 4 bases, leaving 1 base between them. Germline V gene lookup returns CDR1 SEHNR and CDR2 FQNEAQ (reference sequence). The CDR3 runs 11 residues. The CDR3 region has the DNA TGTGCCAGCAGCTTGGGAAACACCATATATTTT. Translation: CASSLGNTIYF.

The chain recombines TRBV5-1 with TRBJ2-1; TRBD1 or TRBD2 may be the D gene (5 bases each). There are 11 residues in the CDR3. Germline V gives CDR1 SGHRS, CDR2 YFSETQ. Trimming cost V 4 bases and J 10 bases, with 9 bases left between them. The CDR3 loop reads CASSVGTEQFF. For the CDR3, the DNA is TGCGCCAGCAGCGTCGGGACGGAGCAGTTCTTC.

This clone has a single count. V and J are TRBV29-1 and TRBJ2-3; perhaps D is TRBD1 or TRBD2 (7 bases each). The CDR3 consists of 13 residues. Per germline, CDR1 SQVTM and CDR2 ANQGSEA. The V gene lost 4 bases and the J gene lost 4 bases, with 12 bases spanning the gap. DNA for the CDR3: TGCAGCGTTGTTGGGAGGGGGCCAGATACGCAGTATTTT. Its protein is CSVVGRGPDTQYF.

The chain combines TRBV6-6 with TRBJ2-1; D remains unclear. Per the germline V gene, CDR1 is MNHNY and CDR2 is SVGAGI (reference sequence). Trimming stripped 6 bases from V and 9 bases from J, with 21 bases between. This CDR3 comprises 15 residues. The CDR3 loop reads CASSPNPRGASEQFF. The CDR3, as DNA: TGTGCCAGCAGCCCCAACCCCCGCGGTGCTAGTGAGCAGTTCTTC.

This clone has just a few counts. V and J are TRBV5-5 and TRBJ2-7; D is undetermined. CDR3 size: 12 residues. CDR1 and CDR2 (germline): SGHKS, YYEKEE (reference sequence). The germline V and J ends were trimmed by 2 bases and 5 bases, with 8 bases remaining between them. CDR3 loop: CASSFSLHEQYF. The CDR3 DNA is TGTGCCAGCAGCTTTAGTCTCCACGAGCAGTACTTC. The whole variable domain, remainder taken from reference TRBV5-5 and TRBJ2-7, is DAGVTQSPTHLIKTRGQQVTLRCSPISGHKSVSWYQQVLGQGPQFIFQYYEKEERGRGNFPDRFSARQFPNYSSELNVNALLLGDSALYLCASSFSLHEQYFGPGTRLTVT.

J is TRBJ1-2 and V is TRBV6-1; TRBD1 agrees at 10 bases. The CDR3 loop spans 16 amino acids. After removal of 4 bases from V and 3 bases from J, the junction contained 8 bases not matched to a gene. From germline, CDR1 is MNHNS and CDR2 SASEGT. CDR3 loop: CASSATGTGDYYGYTF. DNA for the CDR3: TGTGCCAGCAGTGCTACCGGGACAGGGGATTACTATGGCTACACCTTC.

V usage is TRBV5-1 and J usage is TRBJ1-4; a weak D match, TRBD1 (5 bases). Germline values: CDR1 SGHRS, CDR2 YFSETQ. V lost 3 bases and J 9 bases, leaving 15 bases between the germline ends. This CDR3 spans 14 amino acids. In nucleotides, the CDR3 is TGCGCCAGCAGCTCAGGGTCTCGGTCTCAAAAACTGTTTTTT. This codes for CASSSGSRSQKLFF.

CDR3 DNA: TGTGCCAGCAGTTTACCCTCCTACGAGCAGTACTTC. Translated: CASSLPSYEQYF. The chain uses TRBV28 and TRBJ2-7; D gene unclear. Per germline, CDR1 MDHEN and CDR2 SYDVKM. The CDR3 sequence is 12 residues long. V was cut by 2 bases and J by 0 bases, with 2 bases left in between.

The rearrangement uses TRBV4-1 and TRBJ2-7; D is unclear. V dropped 3 bases and J dropped 0 bases, with 12 bases sitting between them. The germline CDR1 and CDR2 sequences are MGHRA and YSYEKL. The CDR3 spans 15 residues. CDR3 in DNA: TGCGCCAGCAGCCAGACCGCCTATAGCTCCTACGAGCAGTACTTC. Translated, it gives CASSQTAYSSYEQYF.

The V call is TRBV27, the J call TRBJ2-3; D is undetermined. The CDR3 loop spans 14 amino acids. Between the trimmed V and J ends, which lost 7 bases and 7 bases, there was a span of 18 bases. Germline V gene sequence: CDR1 MNHEY, CDR2 SMNVEV (reference sequence). The CDR3 spells CASITTRPEYTQYF. CDR3 in DNA: TGTGCCAGCATAACTACAAGGCCCGAATATACGCAGTATTTT.

Only a few counts were recorded for this clone. At the DNA level, this CDR3 is encoded by other sequences in the same sample as well. The J gene is TRBJ2-3, the V gene TRBV2; D gene ambiguous. V was pared by 8 bases and J by 2 bases, with 8 bases between. The CDR3 spans 12 residues. Germline lookup yields CDR1 SNHLY and CDR2 FYNNEI. CDR3 region: CASRPDTDTQYF. The DNA of the CDR3 is TGTGCCAGCCGCCCGGACACAGATACGCAGTATTTT. Using reference TRBV2 and TRBJ2-3 for the parts outside the CDR3, the full variable domain is EPEVTQTPSHQVTQMGQEVILRCVPISNHLYFYWYRQILGQKVEFLVSFYNNEISEKSEIFDDQFSVERPDGSNFTLKIRSTKLEDSAMYFCASRPDTDTQYFGPGTRLTVL.

The V call is TRBV7-6, the J call TRBJ1-3, with 11 bases fitting TRBD1. Unmatched junction bases numbered 8, after V lost 3 bases and J lost 4 bases. The CDR3 runs to 17 residues. In germline, CDR1 is SGHVS, CDR2 FNYEAQ. The CDR3 sequence: CASSLGTGGTLGNTIYF. The CDR3 DNA follows: TGTGCCAGCAGCTTGGGGACAGGGGGTACCCTCGGAAACACCATATATTTT.

The CDR3 coding sequence is TGTGCCAGCTCACCCCTTGGACAGGGGGAACAGCCCCAGCATTTT. This sequence encodes CASSPLGQGEQPQHF. The rearrangement links TRBV18 to TRBJ1-5; 10 positions match TRBD1. The germline gives CDR1 KGHSH, CDR2 LQKENI. The CDR3 covers 15 residues. V was pared by 3 bases and J by 7 bases, with 6 bases of the junction left unmatched.

This clone showed up just once. The gene calls are TRBV5-5 and TRBJ2-7, with 7 bases aligning to TRBD2. Germline V gene lookup returns CDR1 SGHKS and CDR2 YYEKEE (reference sequence). Unmatched junction bases numbered 4, after V lost 6 bases and J lost 4 bases. This CDR3 is built from 12 residues. CDR3 DNA sequence: TGTGCCAGCACCCTGGGGGGGTACGAGCAGTACTTC. Protein product: CASTLGGYEQYF. Full variable domain (rest looked up from reference TRBV5-5 and TRBJ2-7): DAGVTQSPTHLIKTRGQQVTLRCSPISGHKSVSWYQQVLGQGPQFIFQYYEKEERGRGNFPDRFSARQFPNYSSELNVNALLLGDSALYLCASTLGGYEQYFGPGTRLTVT.

The chain has TRBV9 and TRBJ2-3, with TRBD1 matching 8 bases. CDR1 is SGDLS and CDR2 is YYNGEE in the germline V gene. V was clipped by 4 bases and J by 0 bases; unmatched bases: 7. The CDR3 is made up of 16 amino acids. CDR3 DNA: TGTGCCAGCAGCTCCCAAGGGGACAGGAGCACAGATACGCAGTATTTT. It encodes CASSSQGDRSTDTQYF.

The genes are TRBV6-1 and TRBJ2-7; D remains unclear. Per the germline V gene, CDR1 is MNHNS and CDR2 is SASEGT. Deletions cut 2 bases from V and 6 bases from J, with 11 bases between. The CDR3 has 13 amino acids. CDR3: CASSEIAPTEQYF. The CDR3 coding sequence is TGTGCCAGCAGTGAAATTGCACCGACCGAGCAGTACTTC.

V is TRBV6-5 and J is TRBJ2-5; 11 bases agree with TRBD2. V gave up 6 bases and J gave up 5 bases; unmatched junction bases: 5. In germline, CDR1 is MNHEY, CDR2 SVGAGI. The CDR3 is 14 residues long. CDR3 nucleotides: TGTGCCAGCAGATGGGGGACTAGCGGTGAGACCCAGTACTTC. Its protein is CASRWGTSGETQYF.

The chain uses TRBV7-2 and TRBJ2-1; D is perhaps TRBD2 (7 bases). V lost 4 bases and J lost 4, with 20 bases in between. Germline assignment: CDR1 SGHTA and CDR2 FQGNSA. The CDR3 contains 17 residues. This CDR3 is CASSSRGTIPGYNEQFF. The CDR3 nucleotides are TGTGCCAGCAGCTCAAGGGGGACTATCCCGGGGTACAATGAGCAGTTCTTC.

This chain joins TRBV6-5 and TRBJ1-2; D gene ambiguous. V lost 5 bases, J lost 4 bases, and 11 bases lay in between. Germline V gene lookup returns CDR1 MNHEY and CDR2 SVGAGI. CDR3 length: 13 residues. The CDR3: CASSPAGPYGYTF. CDR3 nucleotides: TGTGCCAGCAGTCCAGCTGGGCCCTATGGCTACACCTTC.

V and J are TRBV9 and TRBJ2-1, with a tentative D call TRBD1 (5 bases). Trimming stripped 2 bases from V and 8 bases from J, with 11 bases between. This CDR3 comprises 13 residues. Per germline, CDR1 SGDLS and CDR2 YYNGEE. The chain's CDR3 is CASSVSGKYEQFF. The CDR3 DNA reads as TGTGCCAGCAGCGTCTCAGGGAAATATGAGCAGTTCTTC. Drawing the rest from reference TRBV9 and TRBJ2-1, the complete variable domain is DSGVTQTPKHLITATGQRVTLRCSPRSGDLSVYWYQQSLDQGLQFLIQYYNGEERAKGNILERFSAQQFPDLHSELNLSSLELGDSALYFCASSVSGKYEQFFGPGTRLTVL.

This chain connects TRBV29-1 to TRBJ1-4, with D maybe TRBD1 (5 bases). The V end lost 7 bases, the J end lost 8 bases, and 11 bases lay between the germline ends. The CDR3 loop spans 11 amino acids. Germline V gene lookup returns CDR1 SQVTM and CDR2 ANQGSEA. In DNA, the CDR3 is TGCAGCGCCCTCGGGGGGGAAAAACTGTTTTTT. Protein product: CSALGGEKLFF.

The chain employs TRBV19 and TRBJ1-1, with 7 bases lining up with TRBD1. There are 14 residues in the CDR3. The J segment lost 4 bases and the V segment lost 4 bases, leaving 6 bases of the junction unmatched. Per the germline V gene, CDR1 is LNHDA and CDR2 is SQIVND (reference sequence). The CDR3 nucleotides are TGTGCCAGTAGTACTACACCAGGGGGCACTGAAGCTTTCTTT. Protein product: CASSTTPGGTEAFF.

This clone has more than one count but fewer than ten. The CDR3 region has the DNA TGTGCCAGCAGCGTATCGGGTCGAGGAGGCTACACCTTC. Its protein is CASSVSGRGGYTF. The V gene is TRBV9, the J gene TRBJ1-2; D is unresolved. Trimming took 1 base from V and 8 from J, leaving 12 bases between them. The germline V gene has CDR1 SGDLS and CDR2 YYNGEE. This CDR3 has 13 residues.

The chain recombines TRBV28 with TRBJ1-2; D unresolved. V was trimmed by 4 bases and J by 3 bases, leaving 15 bases between them. Germline CDR1 MDHEN, CDR2 SYDVKM. The CDR3 totals 15 residues. The CDR3 coding sequence is TGTGCCAGCAGTTCGCCCTTGGACCCCTACTATGGCTACACCTTC. This sequence encodes CASSSPLDPYYGYTF.